The TCR beta chain under discussion was sequenced for a study of PD-1 blockade in classical Hodgkin lymphoma. Study conclusions and caveats: Anyone who began nivolumab under 1 year after ASCT was excluded.

From germline, CDR1 is SGHRS and CDR2 YFSETQ. This CDR3 has 15 amino acids. V shed 4 bases and J 0 bases; nucleotides not matched to a gene: 5. There was relapse after autologous stem cell transplantation in every patient, and there was variation in brentuximab vedotin exposure. The protocol was immunoSEQ multiplex PCR, while the TCRdb copy is restricted to in-frame clones and leaves out a portion. The sample lists about 93,000 clones, roughly 81% occurring once. On this clone: Its specificity is not known.

The source of this sequence is a human donor with classical Hodgkin lymphoma. Source: peripheral blood mononuclear cells (PBMCs), taken before the second cycle of nivolumab. J is TRBJ2-3 and V is TRBV5-1; 7 bases are shared with TRBD1. The CDR3 region has the DNA TGCGCCAGCAGCCCTACGGGACAGAGCACAGATACGCAGTATTTT. Protein product: CASSPTGQSTDTQYF. Complete variable domain (other parts from reference TRBV5-1 and TRBJ2-3): KAGVTQTPRYLIKTRGQQVTLSCSPISGHRSVSWYQQTPGQGLQFLFEYFSETQRNKGNFPGRFSGRQFSNSRSEMNVSTLELGDSALYLCASSPTGQSTDTQYFGPGTRLTVL.